Listed below are T cell receptor beta chains from one sample, sequenced in a study of blood T cell repertoires in COVID-19. Clones were sequenced by immunoSEQ multiplex PCR, and TCRdb holds only the in-frame ones, with some missing. The table includes around 170,000 clones, more than 65% detected once. Specimen: peripheral blood. The receptors here all came from a woman at least 80 years old with acute or convalescent COVID-19. CDR3s include the opening cysteine and the closing phenylalanine or tryptophan.

TRBV19 CASSKGLARYNEQFF
TRBV5-1 CASSFQGSSGNTIYF
TRBV14 CASSQGLPSGNTIYF
TRBV5-4 CASSLDGSSYEQYF
TRBV11-3 CASSLDLGQGSGSGANVLTF
TRBV19 CASSTTGAYEQYF
TRBV24-1 CARDERGQGSYEQYF
TRBV5-1 CASRGAGQSQETQYF
TRBV11-2 CASSLEWTANEQFF
TRBV7-7 CASSSKFGQGRYEQYF
TRBV12-3/TRBV12-4 CASSLGATSRDFF
TRBV28 CASSFVSNQPQHF
TRBV2 CASKGQGIGELFF
TRBV5-4 CASSSQEGSGTEAFF
TRBV27 CASSSLAGGNQPQHF
TRBV6-5 CASQITVNTGELFF
TRBV18 CASSRIRDRGLTGELFF
TRBV28 CASSFHRAGNTIYF
TRBV5-4 CASSGSARETGELFF
TRBV6-5 CASSYGQGTNYGYTF
TRBV2 CASSEKEQGWNQPQHF
TRBV15 CATRDRHLGSYNEQFF
TRBV29-1 CSVESSGGGRETQYF
TRBV10-3 CAISEGDRGKTNEKLFF
TRBV19 CASSRLGGGNEKLFF
TRBV28 CASSLTTGNQPQHF
TRBV3-1/TRBV3-2 CASSPNRGLAEAFF
TRBV19 CASRLGQSAEAFF
TRBV10-1 CASTGQSTGELFF
TRBV5-1 CASSFGGGNYNEQFF
TRBV19 CASGSGNNYGYTF
TRBV7-3 CASSLTDNSPLHF
TRBV7-3 CASSLWGLASTSTDTQYF
TRBV6-2/TRBV6-3 CASSYRGQGRTGELFF
TRBV7-2 CASSFSAGQGRYGYTF
TRBV3-1/TRBV3-2 CASSEVAGGMETQYF
TRBV19 CASSIKRGGNTEAFF
TRBV30 CAWRSGANLYNEQFF
TRBV19 CASDGGGGSRETQYF
TRBV19 CASSIAVRGYEQYF
TRBV5-4 CASSPRDRGSTYEQYF
TRBV15 CATSRGGEAYLYGYTF
TRBV3-1/TRBV3-2 CASSFGGGREQYF
TRBV19 CASSIESGIKETQYF
TRBV11-1 CASLSSYNEQFF
TRBV11-2 CASSRVRGAGNTQYF
TRBV12-3/TRBV12-4 CATRGQGGEKLFF
TRBV19 CASSISGGLEYGYTF
TRBV11-2 CASSLEVRREKLFF
TRBV6-5 CASSYAGATNEKLFF
TRBV28 CASSSPRQGLNEKLFF
TRBV18 CASSSPLAGATSTDTQYF
TRBV20-1 CSASDPRLFPNEQFF
TRBV19 CASSATGVSSSYNEQFF
TRBV7-9 CASSGQGDHQPQHF
TRBV18 CASSPASGTGALSGGYTF